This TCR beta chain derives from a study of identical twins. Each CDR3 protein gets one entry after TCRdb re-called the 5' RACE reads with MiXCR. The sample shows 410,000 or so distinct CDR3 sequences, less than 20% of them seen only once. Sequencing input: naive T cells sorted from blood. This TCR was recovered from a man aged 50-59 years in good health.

CDR3 DNA: TGTGCCAGCAGTGAGTGGGCAGGAACAGATACGCAGTATTTT. Residues: CASSEWAGTDTQYF. The chain couples TRBV25-1 to TRBJ2-3, with D uncertain. This CDR3 comprises 14 residues. Germline loops: CDR1 MGHDK, CDR2 SYGVNS. Trimming pared 3 bases from V and 3 bases from J, leaving 10 bases between.